The 20 T cell receptor beta chains below all came from one sample that was sequenced in a study of cytomegalovirus exposure and HLA in healthy donors. PCR used 60 Vbeta primers and 13 Jbeta primers. Measured with immunoSEQ multiplex PCR; TCRdb has only the in-frame clones, and not every one. This repertoire includes about 110,000 clones. Sequenced material: PBMCs. The receptors were sampled from a man aged 35 to 55 in good health and CMV-seropositive.

V and J are TRBV4-1 and TRBJ1-1; weak D call: TRBD1 (6 bases). CDR1 and CDR2 (germline): MGHRA, YSYEKL. V was shortened by 2 bases and J by 1 base, with 11 bases between the two germline ends. The CDR3 consists of 15 residues. In DNA, the CDR3 is TGCGCCAGCAGCCAATACTCGACAGGGAACACTGAAGCTTTCTTT. As protein: CASSQYSTGNTEAFF.

The rearrangement links TRBV6-6 to TRBJ2-1, with 7 bases that match TRBD2. In germline, CDR1 is MNHNY, CDR2 SVGAGI (reference sequence). V shed 6 bases and J 6 bases; nucleotides not matched to a gene: 8. The CDR3 covers 14 residues. CDR3 amino acids: CASSSIVAGNEQFF. The CDR3 DNA sequence: TGTGCCAGCAGCTCCATCGTAGCGGGCAATGAGCAGTTCTTC.

V gene TRBV28 combines with J gene TRBJ1-3; D gene uncertain. The CDR3 is made up of 12 amino acids. Germline V gene data show CDR1 as MDHEN and CDR2 as SYDVKM. Trimming took 6 bases from V and 4 from J, leaving 7 bases between them. CDR3 sequence reads: CASRRTGNTIYF. The CDR3 DNA sequence: TGTGCCAGCAGGCGAACGGGAAACACCATATATTTT.

V and J are TRBV6-1 and TRBJ2-1, with D perhaps TRBD2 (5 bases). Trimming took off 10 bases at V and 0 bases at J, with 13 bases between the two ends. Germline V CDR1 and CDR2: MNHNS, SASEGT. The CDR3 is 14 residues long. The CDR3 DNA sequence: TGTGCCATCCTACTAGACGGCTCCTACAATGAGCAGTTCTTC. Amino acid sequence: CAILLDGSYNEQFF.

J is TRBJ2-7 and V is TRBV11-1; D is perhaps TRBD1 (6 bases). Germline V gene sequence: CDR1 SGHAT, CDR2 FQDESV (reference sequence). The germline V and J ends were trimmed by 1 base and 1 base, with 8 bases remaining between them. This CDR3 contains 14 residues. The CDR3 sequence: CASSLEQGSYEQYF. As DNA, the CDR3 is TGTGCCAGCAGCTTAGAGCAGGGGTCCTACGAGCAGTACTTC.

The chain joins TRBV5-4 to TRBJ1-4, with D unclear. This CDR3 has 15 amino acids. The germline CDR1 and CDR2 sequences are SGHNT and YYREEE (reference sequence). V dropped 1 base and J dropped 8 bases, with 15 bases sitting between them. As DNA, the CDR3 is TGTGCCAGCAGCTTGTCCCCCGGTTTAGAAGAAAAACTGTTTTTT. It is translated as CASSLSPGLEEKLFF.

The V call is TRBV19, the J call TRBJ1-4; TRBD1 agrees at 7 bases. J was trimmed by 0 bases and V by 5 bases; bases with no gene match: 3. CDR3 length equals 15 residues. Germline V gene data show CDR1 as LNHDA and CDR2 as SQIVND (reference sequence). For the CDR3, the DNA is TGTGCCAGTAGTCAGGGGGTTGCAACTAATGAAAAACTGTTTTTT. Encoded protein: CASSQGVATNEKLFF.

J is TRBJ2-1 and V is TRBV19; D not resolved. CDR3 size: 17 residues. V was trimmed by 4 bases and J by 0 bases, leaving 16 bases between them. The germline V gene encodes CDR1 LNHDA and CDR2 SQIVND (reference sequence). In DNA form, the CDR3 reads TGTGCCAGTAGTAGACTTCTTTCGGAAAGCTCCTACAATGAGCAGTTCTTC. Translated: CASSRLLSESSYNEQFF.

The J gene is TRBJ2-3, the V gene TRBV9; D uncertain. This CDR3 is 15 amino acids long. The V gene's germline CDR1 is SGDLS and CDR2 YYNGEE. V was shortened by 0 bases and J by 0 bases, with 8 bases between the two germline ends. The CDR3 loop is CASSVGEPSTDTQYF. The CDR3 DNA sequence: TGTGCCAGCAGCGTAGGCGAACCTAGCACAGATACGCAGTATTTT.

J is TRBJ2-2 and V is TRBV9; 7 nucleotides line up with TRBD2. The trim removed 8 bases at V and 5 bases at J, leaving 6 bases unmatched. CDR1 SGDLS and CDR2 YYNGEE come from the germline V gene. The length of the CDR3 is 13 residues. CDR3 sequence (DNA): TGTGCCAGTCGGACTAGGGGAACCGGGGAGCTGTTTTTT. This gives the protein CASRTRGTGELFF.

This sequence joins TRBV2 and TRBJ1-3; TRBD1 might be the D (6 bases). CDR1 SNHLY and CDR2 FYNNEI come from the germline V gene. CDR3 length: 16 amino acids. Between the trimmed V and J ends, which lost 7 bases and 3 bases, there was a span of 19 bases. The CDR3 spells CASNQQGAAVGNTIYF. CDR3 coding DNA: TGTGCCAGCAATCAACAGGGAGCCGCTGTTGGAAACACCATATATTTT.

V and J are TRBV5-1 and TRBJ2-3, with TRBD2 matching 10 bases. Germline V lookup: CDR1 SGHRS, CDR2 YFSETQ. Germline trimming cut 0 bases from V and 0 bases from J; bases unmatched to any gene: 1. The CDR3 consists of 16 residues. CDR3 in amino acids: CASSLGTSGSTDTQYF. CDR3 DNA: TGCGCCAGCAGCTTGGGGACTAGCGGAAGCACAGATACGCAGTATTTT. Using reference TRBV5-1 and TRBJ2-3 for the parts outside the CDR3, the full variable domain is KAGVTQTPRYLIKTRGQQVTLSCSPISGHRSVSWYQQTPGQGLQFLFEYFSETQRNKGNFPGRFSGRQFSNSRSEMNVSTLELGDSALYLCASSLGTSGSTDTQYFGPGTRLTVL.

The DNA for the CDR3 is TGTGCCAGCTCACCAGACGGGAAGGTGGCCTACAATGAGCAGTTCTTC. It encodes CASSPDGKVAYNEQFF. The chain employs TRBV18 and TRBJ2-1, with a weak D call TRBD2 (5 bases). Trimming stripped 2 bases from V and 2 bases from J, with 13 bases between. Per germline, CDR1 KGHSH and CDR2 LQKENI. The length of the CDR3 is 16 residues.

The rearrangement links TRBV30 to TRBJ1-5, with D possibly being TRBD1 (5 bases). V lost 2 bases to trimming and J lost 5 bases, with 10 bases between them. This CDR3 region has 13 residues. In germline, CDR1 is GTSNPN, CDR2 SVGIG (reference sequence). The CDR3 region has the DNA TGTGCCTGGAGTCAACAGGTCGATCAGCCCCAGCATTTT. The encoded protein is CAWSQQVDQPQHF.

The V call is TRBV7-9, the J call TRBJ1-5; no clear D. V was pared by 3 bases and J by 5 bases, with 8 bases between. The CDR3 extends over 13 amino acids. Germline CDR1 SEHNR, CDR2 FQNEAQ (reference sequence). CDR3 in DNA: TGTGCCAGCAGCTTGGAGCTGGATCAGCCCCAGCATTTT. Protein: CASSLELDQPQHF.

The chain is built from TRBV2 and TRBJ2-2; D is undetermined. This CDR3 is built from 16 residues. Germline lookup yields CDR1 SNHLY and CDR2 FYNNEI. V dropped 0 bases and J dropped 0 bases, with 8 bases sitting between them. The DNA for the CDR3 is TGTGCCAGCAGTGAAGCGCCCGCGGCGAACACCGGGGAGCTGTTTTTT. It specifies CASSEAPAANTGELFF. Supplemented by reference TRBV2 and TRBJ2-2, the full variable domain reads EPEVTQTPSHQVTQMGQEVILRCVPISNHLYFYWYRQILGQKVEFLVSFYNNEISEKSEIFDDQFSVERPDGSNFTLKIRSTKLEDSAMYFCASSEAPAANTGELFFGEGSRLTVL.

This chain connects TRBV7-2 to TRBJ2-7, with TRBD2 as a possible D gene (6 bases). The CDR3 contains 14 residues. In germline, CDR1 is SGHTA, CDR2 FQGNSA. The V gene lost 3 bases and the J gene lost 3 bases, with 12 bases spanning the gap. The CDR3, as DNA: TGTGCCAGCAGCTTGACTAGGGGATTCTACGAGCAGTACTTC. It codes for CASSLTRGFYEQYF.

This chain links TRBV9 with TRBJ2-7; tentative D call: TRBD2 (5 bases). Per germline, CDR1 SGDLS and CDR2 YYNGEE. This CDR3 is 17 amino acids long. Trimming pared 0 bases from V and 7 bases from J, leaving 23 bases between. CDR3 region: CASSVAGWHPPSGEQYF. The CDR3 DNA follows: TGTGCCAGCAGCGTAGCCGGCTGGCACCCGCCCTCGGGAGAGCAGTACTTC.

V gene TRBV27 combines with J gene TRBJ1-2, with 7 nucleotides matching TRBD1. The V and J ends lost 5 bases and 4 bases, in that order; junction bases with no gene match: 16. Germline CDR1 MNHEY, CDR2 SMNVEV (reference sequence). This CDR3 spans 17 amino acids. The DNA of the CDR3 is TGTGCCAGCAGTATCCTTGGGGCAGGGGGATCGGGCTATGGCTACACCTTC. This encodes CASSILGAGGSGYGYTF.

The chain links TRBV15 to TRBJ1-3; TRBD1 is a possible D gene (6 bases). Looked up from germline, CDR1 is LNHNV and CDR2 is YYDKDF (reference sequence). V gave up 5 bases and J gave up 1 base, with 12 bases separating them. The CDR3 totals 15 residues. The CDR3 region has the DNA TGTGCCACCAGCGGCAGGGGCTTGTCTGGAAACACCATATATTTT. Translated: CATSGRGLSGNTIYF.